This record covers a single T cell receptor (beta chain). Its specificity is unknown. The sample originates from a study of siplizumab effects on memory and regulatory T cells. Clones were sequenced by immunoSEQ multiplex PCR, and TCRdb holds only the in-frame ones, with some missing. This table has fewer than 85,000 clones, 95% appearing once. Study results and caveats: A naive or memory phenotype could not be assigned to roughly 80-95% of the proliferating CD4+ or CD8+ clones.

The CDR3 runs 12 residues. J was trimmed by 8 bases and V by 5 bases; bases with no gene match: 2. Germline assignment: CDR1 PRHDT and CDR2 FYEKMQ (reference sequence). This receptor was identified in a human donor in good health. The J gene is TRBJ2-2, the V gene TRBV13; 7 positions agree with TRBD1. Sequencing used CD8+ T cells sorted from blood. The CDR3 here is CASSPGQGELFF. The CDR3 bases are TGTGCCAGCAGCCCGGGACAGGGGGAGCTGTTTTTT.